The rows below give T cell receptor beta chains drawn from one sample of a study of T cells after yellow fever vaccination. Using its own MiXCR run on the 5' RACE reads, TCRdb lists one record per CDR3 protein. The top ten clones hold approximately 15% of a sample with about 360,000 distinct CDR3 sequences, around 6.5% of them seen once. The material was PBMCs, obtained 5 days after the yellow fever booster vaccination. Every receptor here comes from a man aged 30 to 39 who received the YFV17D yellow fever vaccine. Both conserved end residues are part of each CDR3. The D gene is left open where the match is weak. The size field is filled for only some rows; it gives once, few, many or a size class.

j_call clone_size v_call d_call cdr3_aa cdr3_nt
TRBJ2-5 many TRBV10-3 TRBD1 CAISEADRVGETQYF TGTGCCATCAGTGAGGCGGACAGGGTGGGAGAGACCCAGTACTTC
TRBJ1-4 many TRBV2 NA CASTGYNEKLFF TGTGCCAGTACAGGGTACAATGAAAAACTGTTTTTT
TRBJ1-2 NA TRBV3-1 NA CASSQRGNINQRYGYTF TGTGCCAGCAGCCAAAGGGGGAATATAAACCAGAGGTATGGCTACACCTTC
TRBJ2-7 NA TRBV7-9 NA CASRRSGSYEQYF TGTGCCAGCAGGCGATCGGGATCCTACGAGCAGTACTTC
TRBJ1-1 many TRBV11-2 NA CASSSQSRGTEAFF TGTGCCAGCAGCTCCCAATCGAGGGGGACTGAAGCTTTCTTT
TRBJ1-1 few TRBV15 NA CATSRDRGGTEAFF TGTGCCACCAGCAGAGATAGGGGTGGGACTGAAGCTTTCTTT
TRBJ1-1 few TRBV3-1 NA CASSQAVSGGQGAFF TGTGCCAGCAGCCAAGCTGTAAGTGGCGGCCAGGGGGCTTTCTTT
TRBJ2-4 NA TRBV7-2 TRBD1 CASSAGQGNIQYF TGTGCCAGCAGCGCGGGACAGGGTAACATTCAGTACTTC
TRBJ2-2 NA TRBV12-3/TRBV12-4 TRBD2 CASSSGTSGKRTGELFF TGTGCCAGCAGCTCCGGGACTAGCGGGAAGCGCACCGGGGAGCTGTTTTTT
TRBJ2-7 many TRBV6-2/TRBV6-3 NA CASSYGSVSYEQYF TGTGCCAGCAGTTACGGGTCAGTCTCCTACGAGCAGTACTTC
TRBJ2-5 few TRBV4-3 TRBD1 CASSQEGTGGRETQYF TGCGCCAGCAGCCAAGAAGGGACAGGGGGCCGAGAGACCCAGTACTTC
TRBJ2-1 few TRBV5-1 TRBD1 CASSITGGDYNEQFF TGCGCCAGCAGCATCACAGGGGGCGACTACAATGAGCAGTTCTTC
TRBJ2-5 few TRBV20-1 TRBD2 CSANIAGVETQYF TGCAGTGCTAATATAGCGGGAGTAGAGACCCAGTACTTC
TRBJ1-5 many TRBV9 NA CASSVGTTGNQPQHF TGTGCCAGCAGCGTGGGGACAACGGGCAATCAGCCCCAGCATTTT
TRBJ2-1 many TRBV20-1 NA CSVYSSYNEQFF TGCAGTGTCTATAGCTCCTACAATGAGCAGTTCTTC
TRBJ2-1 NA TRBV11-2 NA CASSLVLLSGDEQFF TGTGCCAGCAGCTTAGTTCTACTAAGTGGCGATGAGCAGTTCTTC
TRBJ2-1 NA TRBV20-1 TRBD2 CSARDLLAAYYNEQFF TGCAGTGCTAGAGATCTTCTAGCGGCCTACTACAATGAGCAGTTCTTC
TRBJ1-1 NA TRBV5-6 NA CASSLGESEAFF TGTGCCAGCAGCTTGGGCGAGTCTGAAGCTTTCTTT
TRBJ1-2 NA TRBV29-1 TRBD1 CSVITGGNHGYTF TGCAGCGTAATCACAGGGGGGAATCATGGCTACACCTTC
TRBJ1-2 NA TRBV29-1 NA CSVEGGKTDGYTF TGCAGCGTTGAGGGGGGGAAGACGGATGGCTACACCTTC
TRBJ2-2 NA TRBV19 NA CASSIQGYAGELFF TGTGCCAGTAGTATACAGGGGTACGCCGGGGAGCTGTTTTTT
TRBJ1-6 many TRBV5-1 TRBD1 CASSLEGQGYSPLHF TGCGCCAGCAGCTTGGAGGGACAGGGCTATTCACCCCTCCACTTT
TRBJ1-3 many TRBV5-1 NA CASSSEGGNTIYF TGCGCCAGCAGCTCCGAGGGGGGAAACACCATATATTTT
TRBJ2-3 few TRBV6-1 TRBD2 CASSQGLAGDPDTQYF TGTGCCAGCAGTCAGGGACTAGCGGGAGACCCCGATACGCAGTATTTT
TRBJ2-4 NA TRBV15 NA CATSSLRGALAKNIQYF TGTGCCACCAGCTCCCTGAGGGGGGCTTTGGCCAAAAACATTCAGTACTTC
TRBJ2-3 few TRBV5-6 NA CASSRPGGIDTQYF TGTGCCAGCAGCCGCCCTGGGGGTATAGATACGCAGTATTTT
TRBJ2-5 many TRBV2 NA CASRGDLTQLKTQYF TGTGCCAGCAGAGGGGACTTAACACAACTGAAGACCCAGTACTTC
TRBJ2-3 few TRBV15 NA CATRDAGADTQYF TGTGCCACCAGAGACGCGGGTGCAGATACGCAGTATTTT
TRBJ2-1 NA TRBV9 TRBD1 CASSVDPSGQGYNEQFF TGTGCCAGCAGCGTAGACCCCTCGGGACAGGGTTACAATGAGCAGTTCTTC